Listed below are T cell receptor beta chains from one sample, sequenced in a study of OX40 agonist ivuxolimab in advanced cancers. TCRdb's table, derived via immunoSEQ multiplex PCR, lists solely in-frame clones and lacks some. The table shows roughly 120,000 clones, with about 92% occurring only once. The sample in question was CD4+ or CD8+ T cells sorted from blood, obtained in a trial of the OX40 agonist ivuxolimab. Receptors were obtained from an adult with an advanced solid tumor such as melanoma, head and neck, liver or kidney cancer. Each CDR3 is given with its conserved first and last residue. D genes are given only for firm matches. Clone size is not always given. Where it is, it says once, few, many or a class for expanded clones.

v_gene,abundance,d_gene,j_gene,CDR3nt,CDR3aa
TRBV7-9,NA,TRBD2,TRBJ2-3,TGTGCCAGCAGCTTAGGACTAGCGGGAGTACGAGTGCCAGATACGCAGTATTTT,CASSLGLAGVRVPDTQYF
TRBV28,NA,TRBD1,TRBJ1-2,TGTGCCAGCAGTCCCGCGGACGACAGGGAAATTATCTATGGCTACACCTTC,CASSPADDREIIYGYTF
TRBV20-1,NA,NA,TRBJ2-1,TGCAGTGCAGCTATAGTCTATGAGCAGTTCTTC,CSAAIVYEQFF
TRBV19,once,NA,TRBJ1-1,TGTGCCAGTAGTCACAGGGTCCTTGACACTGAAGCTTTCTTT,CASSHRVLDTEAFF
TRBV28,NA,NA,TRBJ1-4,TGTGCCAGCAGTTCAGGAGGGCCTAATGAAAAACTGTTTTTT,CASSSGGPNEKLFF
TRBV7-8,NA,NA,TRBJ1-2,TGTGCCAGCAGCTTAGGTAGGCGGGGGCCGCCTAACTATGGCTACACCTTC,CASSLGRRGPPNYGYTF
TRBV15,NA,NA,TRBJ1-5,TGTGCCACCAGCGCGCAAGCTGGGGGTACTCAGCCCCAGCATTTT,CATSAQAGGTQPQHF
TRBV13,NA,NA,TRBJ2-1,TGTGCCAGCAGCTTAGTAGGGCTCCGGGACCATAGAAGAAATGAGCAGTTCTTC,CASSLVGLRDHRRNEQFF
TRBV6-6,NA,NA,TRBJ2-6,TGTGCCAGCGGAGACTCTGGGGCCAACGTCCTGACTTTC,CASGDSGANVLTF
TRBV7-9,once,NA,TRBJ1-6,TGTGCCAGCAGCTGGAGCGACAGGTCGCGGTATAATTCACCCCTCCACTTT,CASSWSDRSRYNSPLHF
TRBV21-1,NA,NA,TRBJ2-7,TGTGCCAGCACCCTATCAGCCCCCAGGGATACGAACGAGCAGTACTTC,CASTLSAPRDTNEQYF
TRBV30,NA,NA,TRBJ2-2,TGTGCCTGGTGTGTGACCCCGGGCACCGGGGAGCTGTTTTTT,CAWCVTPGTGELFF
TRBV5-4,NA,NA,TRBJ1-2,TGTGCCAGCAGCTTGACGGGCAGAGCATATGGCTACACCTTC,CASSLTGRAYGYTF
TRBV30,NA,NA,TRBJ2-5,TGTGCCTGGGATACAGGGAATCGAAAAGAGACCCAGTACTTC,CAWDTGNRKETQYF
TRBV7-3,NA,NA,TRBJ2-2,TGTGCCAGCAGCCAGGCCGGGGGAATCGCGAACACCGGGGAGCTGTTTTTT,CASSQAGGIANTGELFF
TRBV7-9,NA,TRBD1,TRBJ2-7,TGTGCCAGCAGCTTAAAGGGACAGGGTCGGTACGAGCAGTACTTC,CASSLKGQGRYEQYF
TRBV27,NA,NA,TRBJ2-1,TGTGCCAGCAGTTCCCCCTCCAAGACCGCTAGCAATGAGCAGTTCTTC,CASSSPSKTASNEQFF
TRBV5-1,NA,TRBD1,TRBJ1-1,TGCGCCAGCAGGCCGATGGGGACAGCGAACACTGAAGCTTTCTTT,CASRPMGTANTEAFF
TRBV4-2,NA,NA,TRBJ2-1,TGTGCCAGCAGCCAGCAGGGTAGCTCCTACAATGAGCAGTTCTTC,CASSQQGSSYNEQFF
TRBV9,NA,TRBD1,TRBJ1-2,TGTGCCAGCAGCGTCGGGACAGGCCCAGGCTACACCTTC,CASSVGTGPGYTF
TRBV6-5,NA,NA,TRBJ2-7,TGTGCCAGCAGGAAGTTACAGGGAGACGAGCAGTACTTC,CASRKLQGDEQYF
TRBV5-4,NA,NA,TRBJ2-7,TGTGCCAGCAGCTTGTTAGAAAACACGAGCGAGCAGTACTTC,CASSLLENTSEQYF
TRBV5-1,NA,TRBD1,TRBJ1-3,TGCGCCAGCAGCCGGGACAGGGATCGCGGAAACACCATATATTTT,CASSRDRDRGNTIYF
TRBV10-3,few,NA,TRBJ2-2,TGTGCCATCAGTGAGGAGGTCTTATTGGACCGGGAGCTGTTTTTT,CAISEEVLLDRELFF
TRBV2,NA,TRBD1,TRBJ1-5,TGTGCCAGCAGGCCCGGGACAGGGGGCCCTAAGGGATATCAGCCCCAGCATTTT,CASRPGTGGPKGYQPQHF
TRBV15,NA,NA,TRBJ2-1,TGTGCCACCAGCAGAGATTTGTCGGGGAATGAGCAGTTCTTC,CATSRDLSGNEQFF
TRBV9,once,NA,TRBJ2-7,TGTGCCAGCAGCGCCCGGGACGTAGGTGGGTTGGGGGTCTACGAGCAGTACTTC,CASSARDVGGLGVYEQYF
TRBV7-2,NA,TRBD2,TRBJ2-7,TGTGCCAGCAGCTTAGGGCGGGGGGGTACTCACGAGCAGTACTTC,CASSLGRGGTHEQYF
TRBV10-3,NA,TRBD2,TRBJ2-7,TGTGCCATCAGTGAGTCTAGCGGGAGTAGCGACGAGCAGTACTTC,CAISESSGSSDEQYF
TRBV5-6,once,NA,TRBJ1-5,TGTGCCAGCAGCTCGGGACACGCAAATCAGCCCCAGCATTTT,CASSSGHANQPQHF
TRBV6-1,NA,TRBD2,TRBJ2-5,TGTGCCAGCAGTGAAGGAGCCGGACTAGCGGGGGCTGAGGAGACCCAGTACTTC,CASSEGAGLAGAEETQYF
TRBV4-1,NA,TRBD1,TRBJ2-1,TGCGCCAGCAGCCAGGACCCGGACAGGGGAGAAGGCAATGAGCAGTTCTTC,CASSQDPDRGEGNEQFF
TRBV7-3,NA,NA,TRBJ1-1,TGTGCCAGCAGCGAAACAGGCAACATGAACACTGAAGCTTTCTTT,CASSETGNMNTEAFF
TRBV29-1,once,TRBD1,TRBJ2-1,TGCAGCGATGACCGGGACAGGGTGTTCTTC,CSDDRDRVFF
TRBV9,NA,NA,TRBJ1-1,TGTGCCAGCAGCGTAGGGCAGCTCCCATTTGAAGCTTTCTTT,CASSVGQLPFEAFF
TRBV7-9,NA,NA,TRBJ1-2,TGTGCCAGCAGCTCCCGACAGGACTATGGCTACACCTTC,CASSSRQDYGYTF
TRBV28,NA,NA,TRBJ2-7,TGTGCCAGCAGCTCTAGCTCCTACGAGCAGTACTTC,CASSSSSYEQYF